This note documents a single T cell receptor (beta chain) sequence. The data stem from a study of blood T cell repertoires in COVID-19. Study background: Sources were T cells, B-cell-depleted T cells, or PBMCs; the material itself was cDNA or gDNA.

Original data processing: Reference gene primer amplification yielded estimated nucleated cell counts. Assay used: immunoSEQ multiplex PCR; TCRdb lists only in-frame clones, some missing. D and trimming come from the DNA, and the V and J calls and clone size come from that table. The table has about 120,000 clones, around three quarters seen once. The sample consisted of peripheral blood. This clonotype originated in a man in his forties with active or convalescent COVID-19.

The CDR3 coding sequence is TGCGCCAGCAGCCTACAGGTCCCGAACACCGGGGAGCTGTTTTTT. Translated, it gives CASSLQVPNTGELFF. The rearrangement joins TRBV4-3 to TRBJ2-2, with a tentative D call TRBD1 (5 bases). Deletions cut 4 bases from V and 0 bases from J, with 9 bases between. This CDR3 is 15 amino acids long. Looked up from germline, CDR1 is LGHNA and CDR2 is YSLEER.